Listed below are T cell receptor beta chains from one sample, sequenced in a study of blood T cell repertoires in COVID-19. TCRdb's copy holds only in-frame clones and misses some; the assay was immunoSEQ multiplex PCR. This sample has approximately 59,000 clones, with about three quarters found just once. Specimen: peripheral blood. These receptors were obtained from a man aged 80 or over with acute or convalescent COVID-19. The CDR3 runs from the conserved cysteine through the conserved F or W. Each record gives: CDR3 DNA, CDR3 protein, J gene, CDR3 length, clone size, V gene, D gene. D genes are given only for firm matches. Clone size appears in some rows only: once, few, many, or a class for an expanded clone.

CDR3nt: TGTGCCAGCAGTGGGAGGGACACCGGGGAGCTGTTTTTT
CDR3aa: CASSGRDTGELFF
j_gene: TRBJ2-2
len: 13
abundance: medium-sized
v_gene: TRBV6-4
d_gene: NA

CDR3nt: TGCGCCAGCATTGGGACTAGCGGGAGGGCCTTGATGGGCAATGAGCAGTTCTTC
CDR3aa: CASIGTSGRALMGNEQFF
j_gene: TRBJ2-1
len: 18
abundance: NA
v_gene: TRBV10-1
d_gene: TRBD2

CDR3nt: TGTGCCAGCAGCACCGGGACAGGGGGCTTTGGGGAGCAGTACTTC
CDR3aa: CASSTGTGGFGEQYF
j_gene: TRBJ2-7
len: 15
abundance: NA
v_gene: TRBV7-2
d_gene: TRBD1

CDR3nt: TGTGCCAGTAGTACCTCTTATTACACTGAAGCTTTCTTT
CDR3aa: CASSTSYYTEAFF
j_gene: TRBJ1-1
len: 13
abundance: NA
v_gene: TRBV19
d_gene: NA

CDR3nt: TGTGCCAGCAGCGTACAGGGGGAGTTGGGCTACACCTTC
CDR3aa: CASSVQGELGYTF
j_gene: TRBJ1-2
len: 13
abundance: NA
v_gene: TRBV7-3
d_gene: TRBD1

CDR3nt: TGTGCCAGCAGCTTAGGCGGGGGCGCTACTGAAGCTTTCTTT
CDR3aa: CASSLGGGATEAFF
j_gene: TRBJ1-1
len: 14
abundance: NA
v_gene: TRBV7-2
d_gene: NA

CDR3nt: TGTGCCAGCAGCCGACAGTATGGCTACACCTTC
CDR3aa: CASSRQYGYTF
j_gene: TRBJ1-2
len: 11
abundance: NA
v_gene: TRBV6-2/TRBV6-3
d_gene: NA

CDR3nt: TGCGCCAGCAGACTTACCGTCCTTAGCACAGATACGCAGTATTTT
CDR3aa: CASRLTVLSTDTQYF
j_gene: TRBJ2-3
len: 15
abundance: NA
v_gene: TRBV5-1
d_gene: NA

CDR3nt: TGTGCCTGGAGATTAGATCTTACAGGGGGCTCCAACACTGAAGCTTTCTTT
CDR3aa: CAWRLDLTGGSNTEAFF
j_gene: TRBJ1-1
len: 17
abundance: NA
v_gene: TRBV30
d_gene: TRBD1

CDR3nt: TGTGCCAGCAGCTTATTGGGGGGTCCCTACAATGAGCAGTTCTTC
CDR3aa: CASSLLGGPYNEQFF
j_gene: TRBJ2-1
len: 15
abundance: NA
v_gene: TRBV7-2
d_gene: NA

CDR3nt: TGTGCCAGCAGCCTAAACCAAGAGACCCAGTACTTC
CDR3aa: CASSLNQETQYF
j_gene: TRBJ2-5
len: 12
abundance: NA
v_gene: TRBV6-6
d_gene: NA

CDR3nt: TGTGCCAGCAGCCAATTGGGACAGGGCGAGGGTGAGCAGTACTTC
CDR3aa: CASSQLGQGEGEQYF
j_gene: TRBJ2-7
len: 15
abundance: few
v_gene: TRBV14
d_gene: TRBD1

CDR3nt: TGTGCCAGCTGGGACAGGAACAAAAATTCACCCCTCCACTTT
CDR3aa: CASWDRNKNSPLHF
j_gene: TRBJ1-6
len: 14
abundance: NA
v_gene: TRBV6-5
d_gene: TRBD1

CDR3nt: TGTGCCAGCAGTTTGTCATCATCCCGCGTTTGGGACACCTACTACGAGCAGTACTTC
CDR3aa: CASSLSSSRVWDTYYEQYF
j_gene: TRBJ2-7
len: 19
abundance: NA
v_gene: TRBV27
d_gene: NA

CDR3nt: TGCGCCAGCAGCCTCGACAGGGGGCGGTGGTTCTTC
CDR3aa: CASSLDRGRWFF
j_gene: TRBJ2-1
len: 12
abundance: few
v_gene: TRBV5-1
d_gene: TRBD1

CDR3nt: TGCGCCAGCAGCTCCCGGACAGGGGGCGCAGATACGCAGTATTTT
CDR3aa: CASSSRTGGADTQYF
j_gene: TRBJ2-3
len: 15
abundance: NA
v_gene: TRBV5-1
d_gene: TRBD1

CDR3nt: TGTGCCAGCAGTTCACTCGGGACAGGGATCTCCTACGAGCAGTACTTC
CDR3aa: CASSSLGTGISYEQYF
j_gene: TRBJ2-7
len: 16
abundance: few
v_gene: TRBV27
d_gene: TRBD1

CDR3nt: TGTGCCAGCAGCCTGAAAGGAGACGCCTACGAGCAGTACTTC
CDR3aa: CASSLKGDAYEQYF
j_gene: TRBJ2-7
len: 14
abundance: NA
v_gene: TRBV7-9
d_gene: NA

CDR3nt: TGTGCCAGCAGCCCATCCATGTTGGGGGGGTCCATTATAGGCAATTATGAAAAACTGTTTTTT
CDR3aa: CASSPSMLGGSIIGNYEKLFF
j_gene: TRBJ1-4
len: 21
abundance: NA
v_gene: TRBV28
d_gene: NA

CDR3nt: TGTGCCAGCAGCAGAGCGGGAGGGCCAGATACGCAGTATTTT
CDR3aa: CASSRAGGPDTQYF
j_gene: TRBJ2-3
len: 14
abundance: few
v_gene: TRBV7-3
d_gene: TRBD2

CDR3nt: TGTGCCACCAGTGCCCTCTACAGGGAGGGGATGAGCAATCAGCCCCAGCATTTT
CDR3aa: CATSALYREGMSNQPQHF
j_gene: TRBJ1-5
len: 18
abundance: NA
v_gene: TRBV24-1
d_gene: NA

CDR3nt: TGCAGTGCTAGAGTAGAAGATGAGCAGTTCTTC
CDR3aa: CSARVEDEQFF
j_gene: TRBJ2-1
len: 11
abundance: NA
v_gene: TRBV20-1
d_gene: NA

CDR3nt: TGTGCCAGCAGCTTAGAGGGAGTCGGGGAGCTGTTTTTT
CDR3aa: CASSLEGVGELFF
j_gene: TRBJ2-2
len: 13
abundance: NA
v_gene: TRBV11-3
d_gene: NA